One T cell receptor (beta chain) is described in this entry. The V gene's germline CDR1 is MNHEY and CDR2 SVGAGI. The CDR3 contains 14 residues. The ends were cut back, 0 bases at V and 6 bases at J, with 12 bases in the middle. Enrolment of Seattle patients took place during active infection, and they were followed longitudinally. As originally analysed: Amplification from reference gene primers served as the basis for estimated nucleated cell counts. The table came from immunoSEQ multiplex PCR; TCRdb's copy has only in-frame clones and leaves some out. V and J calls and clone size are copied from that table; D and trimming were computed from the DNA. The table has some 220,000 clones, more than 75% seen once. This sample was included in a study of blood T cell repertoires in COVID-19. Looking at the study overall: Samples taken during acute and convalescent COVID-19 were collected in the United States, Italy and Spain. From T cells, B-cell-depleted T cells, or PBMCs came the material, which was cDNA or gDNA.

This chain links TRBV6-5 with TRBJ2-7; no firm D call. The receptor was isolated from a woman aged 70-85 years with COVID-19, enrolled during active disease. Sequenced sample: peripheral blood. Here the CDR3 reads CASSYSNPGFEQYF. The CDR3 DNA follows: TGTGCCAGCAGTTACTCCAACCCCGGGTTCGAGCAGTACTTC.